This TCR beta chain is drawn from a study of cytomegalovirus exposure and HLA in healthy donors. On this clone itself: Antigen unknown.

Vbeta (60) and Jbeta (13) primers were used in the PCR. Using immunoSEQ multiplex PCR, the repertoire was profiled, and TCRdb retains in-frame clones only, with some absent. The table lists under 200,000 clones, roughly 80% of them singletons. Study outcomes and limitations: HLA restriction was apparent for most CMV-associated TCR beta chains in a later analysis. Using the classifier, cytomegalovirus status was reportedly diagnosed with high specificity and sensitivity. It was taken for granted in presence/absence analyses that sequencing depth across donors was roughly uniform.

Germline V CDR1 and CDR2: MDHEN, SYDVKM. The ends were cut back, 5 bases at V and 0 bases at J, with 15 bases in the middle. The CDR3 has 16 amino acids. The chain links TRBV28 to TRBJ2-3; possible D gene TRBD2, 6 bases. The source of this sequence is a woman between 25 and 40 years old in good health and CMV-seropositive. The sample comprised PBMCs. CDR3 DNA sequence: TGTGCCAGCAGTCCCCCGCAGAGCGGGAGCACAGATACGCAGTATTTT. This gives the protein CASSPPQSGSTDTQYF.